In its sample, the clone carrying this T cell receptor beta chain was seen once. The data derive from a study of CD8 T cells in Susac syndrome. V was cut by 8 bases and J by 2 bases, with 12 bases left in between. Germline V CDR1 and CDR2: SEHNR, FQNEAQ (reference sequence). This CDR3 is 13 amino acids long. Sequencing of TCR beta, carried out with a high-throughput approach, was applied to CD8+ and CD4+ T cells from the blood. TEMRA cells were FACS-enriched, and CD8+ and CD4+ T cells were isolated negatively. It was with random hexamers that 0.5 to 1 ug RNA was reverse transcribed. A multiplex approach, immunoSEQ multiplex PCR, amplified TCR beta CDR3 across 54 Vbeta and 13 Jbeta. TCRdb reprocessed the immunoSEQ multiplex PCR reads via MiXCR and lists one record per CDR3 protein. The sample carries about 250,000 distinct CDR3 sequences, about 93% recorded once.

The sample consisted of CD4+ T cells from PBMCs. The chain combines TRBV7-9 with TRBJ1-2, with D perhaps matching TRBD1 (5 bases). This TCR derives from a human donor with multiple sclerosis. The chain's CDR3 is CASAGQLNYGYTF. CDR3 DNA: TGTGCCAGCGCAGGGCAGTTAAACTATGGCTACACCTTC.